This TCR beta chain is drawn from a study of early T cells in non-severe SARS-CoV-2 infection. Study-wide context: Chains were not paired, and sequencing was done on bulk RNA from unsorted whole blood.

This CDR3 spans 13 amino acids. V shed 8 bases and J shed 7 bases, with 14 bases lying between them. Germline V gives CDR1 SNHLY, CDR2 FYNNEI. The library protocol tagged individual cDNA molecules with unique molecular identifiers. MiXCR, run by TCRdb on the 5' RACE reads, gives a single entry per CDR3 protein. The table shows about 66,000 distinct CDR3 sequences, with roughly 9.1% occurring only once. The V call is TRBV2, the J call TRBJ2-2; the D gene is possibly TRBD2 (5 bases). The receptor was isolated from an adult who was a healthcare worker with PCR-confirmed SARS-CoV-2 infection or an uninfected control (not recorded which). The specimen was whole blood. The CDR3 DNA sequence: TGTGCCAGCGAGGGCGGGCGTAACGGGGAGCTGTTTTTT. Its translation is CASEGGRNGELFF.